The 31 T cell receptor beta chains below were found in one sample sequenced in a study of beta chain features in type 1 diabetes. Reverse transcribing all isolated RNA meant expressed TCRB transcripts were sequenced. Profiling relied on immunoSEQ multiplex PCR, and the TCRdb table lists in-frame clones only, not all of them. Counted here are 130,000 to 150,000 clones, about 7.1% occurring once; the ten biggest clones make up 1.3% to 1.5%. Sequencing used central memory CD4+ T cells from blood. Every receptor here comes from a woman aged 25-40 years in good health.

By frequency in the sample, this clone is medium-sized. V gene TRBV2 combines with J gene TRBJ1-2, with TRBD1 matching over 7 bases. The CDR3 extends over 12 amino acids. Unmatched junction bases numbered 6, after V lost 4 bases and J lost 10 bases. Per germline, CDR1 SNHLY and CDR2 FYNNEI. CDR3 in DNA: TGTGCCAGCAGTGGACAGGGTAATGACTACACCTTC. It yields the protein CASSGQGNDYTF.

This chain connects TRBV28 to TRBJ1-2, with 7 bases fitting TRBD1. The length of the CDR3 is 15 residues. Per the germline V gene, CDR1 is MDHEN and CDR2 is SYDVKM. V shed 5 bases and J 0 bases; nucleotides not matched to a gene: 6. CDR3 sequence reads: CASSQTGTANYGYTF. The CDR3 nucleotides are TGTGCCAGCAGTCAGACCGGGACAGCTAACTATGGCTACACCTTC.

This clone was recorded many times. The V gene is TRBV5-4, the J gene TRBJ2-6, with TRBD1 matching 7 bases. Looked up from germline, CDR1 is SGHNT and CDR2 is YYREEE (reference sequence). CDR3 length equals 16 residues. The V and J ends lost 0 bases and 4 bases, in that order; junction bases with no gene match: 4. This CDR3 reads CASSLDQGEGANVLTF. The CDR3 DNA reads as TGTGCCAGCAGCTTGGATCAGGGGGAAGGGGCCAACGTCCTGACTTTC.

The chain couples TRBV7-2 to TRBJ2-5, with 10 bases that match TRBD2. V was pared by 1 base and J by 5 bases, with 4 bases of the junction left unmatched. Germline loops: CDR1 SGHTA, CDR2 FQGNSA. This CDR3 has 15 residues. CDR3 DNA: TGTGCCAGCAGCTTAGAGGGACTAGCGATGGAGACCCAGTACTTC. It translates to CASSLEGLAMETQYF.

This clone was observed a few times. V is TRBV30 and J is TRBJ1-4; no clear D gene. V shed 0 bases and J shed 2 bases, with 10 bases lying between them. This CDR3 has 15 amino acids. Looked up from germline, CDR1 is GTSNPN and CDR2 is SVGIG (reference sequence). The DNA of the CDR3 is TGTGCCTGGAGTGTTTTCGGGGTTACTAATGAAAAACTGTTTTTT. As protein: CAWSVFGVTNEKLFF.

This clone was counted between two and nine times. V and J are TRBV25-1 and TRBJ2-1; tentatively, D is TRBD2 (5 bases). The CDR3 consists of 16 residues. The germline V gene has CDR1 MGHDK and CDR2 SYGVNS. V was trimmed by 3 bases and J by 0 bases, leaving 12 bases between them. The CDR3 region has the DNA TGTGCCAGCAGTGACCTTACTAGGGCCTCCTACAATGAGCAGTTCTTC. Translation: CASSDLTRASYNEQFF.

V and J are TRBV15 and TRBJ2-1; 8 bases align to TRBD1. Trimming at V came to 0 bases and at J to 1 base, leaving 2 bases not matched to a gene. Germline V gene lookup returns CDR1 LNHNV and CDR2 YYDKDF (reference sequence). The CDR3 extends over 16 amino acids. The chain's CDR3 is CATSRDRDRSYNEQFF. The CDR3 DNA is TGTGCCACCAGCAGAGACCGGGACAGGTCCTACAATGAGCAGTTCTTC. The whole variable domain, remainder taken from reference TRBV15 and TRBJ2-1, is DAMVIQNPRYQVTQFGKPVTLSCSQTLNHNVMYWYQQKSSQAPKLLFHYYDKDFNNEADTPDNFQSRRPNTSFCFLDIRSPGLGDTAMYLCATSRDRDRSYNEQFFGPGTRLTVL.

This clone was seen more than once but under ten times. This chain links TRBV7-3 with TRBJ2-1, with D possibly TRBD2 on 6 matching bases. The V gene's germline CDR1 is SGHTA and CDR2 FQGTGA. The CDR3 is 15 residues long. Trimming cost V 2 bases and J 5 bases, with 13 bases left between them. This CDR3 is CASSLPGLYDNEQFF. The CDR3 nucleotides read TGTGCCAGCAGCTTACCGGGACTCTACGACAATGAGCAGTTCTTC.

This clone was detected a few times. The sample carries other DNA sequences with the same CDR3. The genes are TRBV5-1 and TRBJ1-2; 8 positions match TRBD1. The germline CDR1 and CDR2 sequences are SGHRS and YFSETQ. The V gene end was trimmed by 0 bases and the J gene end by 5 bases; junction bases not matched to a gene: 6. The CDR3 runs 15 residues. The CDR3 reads CASSLEGTGLYGYTF. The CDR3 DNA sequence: TGCGCCAGCAGCTTGGAAGGGACAGGACTTTATGGCTACACCTTC. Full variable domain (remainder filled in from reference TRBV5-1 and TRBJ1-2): KAGVTQTPRYLIKTRGQQVTLSCSPISGHRSVSWYQQTPGQGLQFLFEYFSETQRNKGNFPGRFSGRQFSNSRSEMNVSTLELGDSALYLCASSLEGTGLYGYTFGSGTRLTVV.

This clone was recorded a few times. For the CDR3, the DNA is TGCGCCAGCAGCTTGGACAGGGGGCAAGATACGCAGTATTTT. This codes for CASSLDRGQDTQYF. The genes are TRBV5-1 and TRBJ2-3, with 9 bases matching TRBD1. The CDR3 spans 14 residues. Trimming removed 0 bases from V and 5 bases from J; junction bases left unmatched: 1. Germline loops: CDR1 SGHRS, CDR2 YFSETQ.

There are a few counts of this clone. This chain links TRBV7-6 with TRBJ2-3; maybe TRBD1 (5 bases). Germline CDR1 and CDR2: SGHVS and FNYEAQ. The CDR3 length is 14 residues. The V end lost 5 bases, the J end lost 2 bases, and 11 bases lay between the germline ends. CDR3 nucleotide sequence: TGTGCCAGCAGCGAGCAGGGATCCACAGATACGCAGTATTTT. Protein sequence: CASSEQGSTDTQYF.

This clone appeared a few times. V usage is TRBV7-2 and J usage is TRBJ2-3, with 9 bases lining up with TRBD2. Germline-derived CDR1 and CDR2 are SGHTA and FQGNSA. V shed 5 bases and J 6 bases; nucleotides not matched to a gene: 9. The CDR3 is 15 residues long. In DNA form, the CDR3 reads TGTGCCAGCAGCGTACCGGGACTAGCTTCCGATACGCAGTATTTT. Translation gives CASSVPGLASDTQYF. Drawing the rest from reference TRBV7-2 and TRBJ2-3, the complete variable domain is GAGVSQSPSNKVTEKGKDVELRCDPISGHTALYWYRQSLGQGLEFLIYFQGNSAPDKSGLPSDRFSAERTGGSVSTLTIQRTQQEDSAVYLCASSVPGLASDTQYFGPGTRLTVL.

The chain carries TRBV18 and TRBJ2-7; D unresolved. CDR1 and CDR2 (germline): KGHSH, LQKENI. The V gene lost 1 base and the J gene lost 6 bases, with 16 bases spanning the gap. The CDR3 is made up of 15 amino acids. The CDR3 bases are TGTGCCAGCTCACCACGACAAGACACCGATCCCGAGCAGTACTTC. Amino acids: CASSPRQDTDPEQYF.

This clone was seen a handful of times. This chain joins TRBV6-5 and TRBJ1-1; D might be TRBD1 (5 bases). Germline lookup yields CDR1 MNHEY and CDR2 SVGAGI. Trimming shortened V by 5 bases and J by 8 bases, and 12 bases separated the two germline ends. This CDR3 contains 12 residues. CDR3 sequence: CASSLEGREAFF. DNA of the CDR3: TGTGCCAGCAGTCTCGAGGGGAGGGAAGCTTTCTTT.

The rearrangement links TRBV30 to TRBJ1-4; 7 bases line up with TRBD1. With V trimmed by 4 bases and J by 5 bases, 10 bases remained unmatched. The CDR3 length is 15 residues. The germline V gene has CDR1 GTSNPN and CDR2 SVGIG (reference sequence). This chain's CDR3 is CAWTGIQGSNEKLFF. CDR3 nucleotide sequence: TGTGCCTGGACCGGAATACAGGGGAGCAATGAAAAACTGTTTTTT.

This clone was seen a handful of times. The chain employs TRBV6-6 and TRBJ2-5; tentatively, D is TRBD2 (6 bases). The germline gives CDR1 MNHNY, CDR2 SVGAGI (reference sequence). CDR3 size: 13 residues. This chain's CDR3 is CSRQTSPQETQYF. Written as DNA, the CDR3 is TGTTCGCGCCAGACTAGTCCACAAGAGACCCAGTACTTC.

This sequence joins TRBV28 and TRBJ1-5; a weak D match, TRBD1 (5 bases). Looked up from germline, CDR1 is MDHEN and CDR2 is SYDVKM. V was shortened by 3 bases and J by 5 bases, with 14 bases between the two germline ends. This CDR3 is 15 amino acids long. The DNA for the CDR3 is TGTGCCAGCAGTTTTGGGGGGAGGGGTTATCAGCCCCAGCATTTT. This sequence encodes CASSFGGRGYQPQHF. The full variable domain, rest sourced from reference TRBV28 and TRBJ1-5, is DVKVTQSSRYLVKRTGEKVFLECVQDMDHENMFWYRQDPGLGLRLIYFSYDVKMKEKGDIPEGYSVSREKKERFSLILESASTNQTSMYLCASSFGGRGYQPQHFGDGTRLSIL.

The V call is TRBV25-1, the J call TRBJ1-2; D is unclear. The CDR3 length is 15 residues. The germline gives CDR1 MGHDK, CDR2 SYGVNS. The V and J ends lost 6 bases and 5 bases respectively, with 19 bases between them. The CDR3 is CASSEGTGISYGYTF. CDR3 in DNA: TGTGCCAGCAGCGAAGGAACGGGAATATCGTATGGCTACACCTTC.

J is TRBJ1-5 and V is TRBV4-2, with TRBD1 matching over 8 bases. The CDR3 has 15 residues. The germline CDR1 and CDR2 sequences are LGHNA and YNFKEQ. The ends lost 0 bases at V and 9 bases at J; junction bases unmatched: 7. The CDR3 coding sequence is TGTGCCAGCAGCCAAGAGCAGGACAGGGCGCGGCCCCAGCATTTT. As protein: CASSQEQDRARPQHF.

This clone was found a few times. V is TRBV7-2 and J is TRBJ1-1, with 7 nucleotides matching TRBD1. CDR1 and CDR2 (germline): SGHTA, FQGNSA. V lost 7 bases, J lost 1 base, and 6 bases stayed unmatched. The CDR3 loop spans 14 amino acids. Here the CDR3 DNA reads TGTGCCAGCAAAACAGGGGTCGGGAACACTGAAGCTTTCTTT. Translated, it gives CASKTGVGNTEAFF.

In DNA form, the CDR3 reads TGTGCCAGCAGCCAAGTTCGGGGGTTCGGGGAGCTGTTTTTT. This translates into CASSQVRGFGELFF. V usage is TRBV14 and J usage is TRBJ2-2; a possible D gene is TRBD2 (6 bases). The germline CDR1 and CDR2 sequences are SGHDN and FVKESK. Deletions cut 1 base from V and 7 bases from J, with 10 bases between. The CDR3 runs 14 residues.

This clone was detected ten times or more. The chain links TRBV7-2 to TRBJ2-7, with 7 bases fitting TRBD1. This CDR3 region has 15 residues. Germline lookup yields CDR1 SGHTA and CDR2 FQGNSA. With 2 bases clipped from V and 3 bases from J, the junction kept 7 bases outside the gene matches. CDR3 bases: TGTGCCAGCAGCTTATCGCTCGGGACAGTCTACGAGCAGTACTTC. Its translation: CASSLSLGTVYEQYF. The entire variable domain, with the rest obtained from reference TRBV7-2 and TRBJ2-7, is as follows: GAGVSQSPSNKVTEKGKDVELRCDPISGHTALYWYRQSLGQGLEFLIYFQGNSAPDKSGLPSDRFSAERTGGSVSTLTIQRTQQEDSAVYLCASSLSLGTVYEQYFGPGTRLTVT.

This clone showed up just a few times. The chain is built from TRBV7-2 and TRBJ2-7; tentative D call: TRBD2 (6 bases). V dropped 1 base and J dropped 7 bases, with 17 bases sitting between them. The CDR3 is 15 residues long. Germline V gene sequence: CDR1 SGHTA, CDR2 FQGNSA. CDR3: CASSLDGGTSREQYF. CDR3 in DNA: TGTGCCAGCAGCTTAGACGGCGGGACCTCTCGGGAGCAGTACTTC. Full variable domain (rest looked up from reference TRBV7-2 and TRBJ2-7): GAGVSQSPSNKVTEKGKDVELRCDPISGHTALYWYRQSLGQGLEFLIYFQGNSAPDKSGLPSDRFSAERTGGSVSTLTIQRTQQEDSAVYLCASSLDGGTSREQYFGPGTRLTVT.

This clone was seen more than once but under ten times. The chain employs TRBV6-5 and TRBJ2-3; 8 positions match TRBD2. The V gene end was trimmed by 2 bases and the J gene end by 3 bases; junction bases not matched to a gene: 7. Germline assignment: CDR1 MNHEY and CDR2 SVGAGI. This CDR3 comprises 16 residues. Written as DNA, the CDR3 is TGTGCCAGCAGTTACGCAAGCGGGAGTGGTACAGATACGCAGTATTTT. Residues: CASSYASGSGTDTQYF.

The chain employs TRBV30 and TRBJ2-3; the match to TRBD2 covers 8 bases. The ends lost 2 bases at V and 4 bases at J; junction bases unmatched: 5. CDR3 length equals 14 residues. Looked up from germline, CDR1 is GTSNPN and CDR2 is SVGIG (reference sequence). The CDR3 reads CAWSQRETPDTQYF. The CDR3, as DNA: TGTGCCTGGAGTCAGCGGGAGACGCCAGATACGCAGTATTTT.

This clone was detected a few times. CDR3 protein: CASSPPYDEQYF. CDR3 bases: TGTGCCAGCAGTCCTCCTTATGACGAGCAGTACTTC. The chain carries TRBV6-6 and TRBJ2-7; D unclear. V shed 5 bases and J shed 5 bases, with 10 bases lying between them. Germline V lookup: CDR1 MNHNY, CDR2 SVGAGI (reference sequence). CDR3 length: 12 residues.

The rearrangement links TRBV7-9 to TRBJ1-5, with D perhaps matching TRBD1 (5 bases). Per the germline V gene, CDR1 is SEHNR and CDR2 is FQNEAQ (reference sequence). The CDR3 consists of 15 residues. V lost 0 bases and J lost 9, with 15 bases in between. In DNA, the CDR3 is TGTGCCAGCAGCTTAGCTGGGAGGGACCAGGGGCCCCAGCATTTT. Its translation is CASSLAGRDQGPQHF.

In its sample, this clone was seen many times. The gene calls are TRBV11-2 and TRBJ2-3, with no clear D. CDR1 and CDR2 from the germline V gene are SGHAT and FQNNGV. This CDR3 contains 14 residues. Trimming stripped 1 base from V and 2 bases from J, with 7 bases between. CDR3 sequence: CASSLGANTDTQYF. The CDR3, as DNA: TGTGCCAGCAGCTTAGGGGCAAACACAGATACGCAGTATTTT.

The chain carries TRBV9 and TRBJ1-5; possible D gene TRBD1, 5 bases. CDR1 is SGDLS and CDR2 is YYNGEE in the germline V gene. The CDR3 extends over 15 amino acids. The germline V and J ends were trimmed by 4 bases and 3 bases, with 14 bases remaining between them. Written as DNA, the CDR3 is TGTGCCAGCAGCCAAGGGGTCGGTTTCAATCAGCCCCAGCATTTT. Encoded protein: CASSQGVGFNQPQHF.

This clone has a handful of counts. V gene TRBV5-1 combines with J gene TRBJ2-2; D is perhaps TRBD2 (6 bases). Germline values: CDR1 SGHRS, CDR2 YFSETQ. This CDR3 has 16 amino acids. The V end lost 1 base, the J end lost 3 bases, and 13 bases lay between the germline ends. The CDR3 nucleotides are TGCGCCAGCAGCTTGTCGGCTAGCGTCTACACCGGGGAGCTGTTTTTT. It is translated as CASSLSASVYTGELFF.

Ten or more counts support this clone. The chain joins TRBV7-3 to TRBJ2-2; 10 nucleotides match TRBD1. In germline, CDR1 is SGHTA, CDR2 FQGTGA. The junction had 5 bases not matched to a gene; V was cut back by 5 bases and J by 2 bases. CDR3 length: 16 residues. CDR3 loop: CASSPGQGGNTGELFF. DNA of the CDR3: TGTGCCAGCAGCCCCGGACAGGGGGGAAACACCGGGGAGCTGTTTTTT. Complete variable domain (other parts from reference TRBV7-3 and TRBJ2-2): GAGVSQTPSNKVTEKGKYVELRCDPISGHTALYWYRQSLGQGPEFLIYFQGTGAADDSGLPNDRFFAVRPEGSVSTLKIQRTERGDSAVYLCASSPGQGGNTGELFFGEGSRLTVL.